One sample yielded the 7 T cell receptor beta chains listed below, sequenced in a study of shared clonotypes between healthy human individuals. Assay used: immunoSEQ multiplex PCR; TCRdb lists only in-frame clones, some missing. Among about 2.3 million clones listed, just under 95% were seen once. The source material was naive CD4+ T cells from PBMCs. Subset given: CD45RA+ positively selected. Receptor source: a man aged 18 to 30 in good health. Some clones in this sample may be carry-over from other donors' samples.

Here the CDR3 DNA reads TGTGCCAGCAGCTCTCATCCTAGGCGGGTCGGAAACACCATATATTTT. This translates into CASSSHPRRVGNTIYF. The rearrangement uses TRBV11-2 and TRBJ1-3; no reliable D call. V lost 4 bases and J 4 bases, leaving 17 bases between the germline ends. This CDR3 is built from 16 residues. CDR1 is SGHAT, CDR2 FQNNGV, per germline.

V and J are TRBV2 and TRBJ2-1; D uncertain. This CDR3 spans 10 amino acids. V lost 7 bases, J lost 7 bases, and 5 bases lay in between. CDR1 is SNHLY and CDR2 is FYNNEI in the germline V gene. CDR3 sequence: CASNRNEQFF. The CDR3, as DNA: TGTGCCAGCAATCGGAATGAGCAGTTCTTC.

The J gene is TRBJ2-1, the V gene TRBV19; 8 nucleotides agree with TRBD2. The germline V gene has CDR1 LNHDA and CDR2 SQIVND (reference sequence). V shed 5 bases and J 4 bases; nucleotides not matched to a gene: 13. The CDR3 extends over 17 amino acids. The CDR3 loop reads CASSRLAILAEYNEQFF. CDR3 DNA: TGTGCCAGTAGTCGCCTCGCAATACTAGCGGAGTACAATGAGCAGTTCTTC.

This chain connects TRBV5-3 to TRBJ2-7; TRBD1 agrees at 8 bases. TRBV5-3 is recorded as an ORF, its role being uncertain. This CDR3 spans 14 amino acids. V trimming: 3 bases; J trimming: 3 bases; junction bases outside the gene matches: 5. CDR3 region: CARSSYRGNYEQYF. The DNA for the CDR3 is TGTGCCAGAAGCTCTTACAGGGGGAACTACGAGCAGTACTTC.

This clone was found once. V and J are TRBV5-1 and TRBJ2-1; TRBD1 might be the D (5 bases). Trimming stripped 0 bases from V and 8 bases from J, with 12 bases between. Looked up from germline, CDR1 is SGHRS and CDR2 is YFSETQ. The CDR3 covers 14 residues. The chain's CDR3 is CASSLAGREDEQFF. The CDR3 DNA reads as TGCGCCAGCAGCTTGGCTGGCAGGGAAGATGAGCAGTTCTTC. Full variable domain (remainder filled in from reference TRBV5-1 and TRBJ2-1): KAGVTQTPRYLIKTRGQQVTLSCSPISGHRSVSWYQQTPGQGLQFLFEYFSETQRNKGNFPGRFSGRQFSNSRSEMNVSTLELGDSALYLCASSLAGREDEQFFGPGTRLTVL.

J is TRBJ2-3 and V is TRBV28; 9 bases are shared with TRBD1. This CDR3 comprises 15 residues. V dropped 6 bases and J dropped 0; count of bases not matched to a gene: 4. Germline loops: CDR1 MDHEN, CDR2 SYDVKM. The CDR3 DNA sequence: TGTGCCAGCAGACAACAGGGGGCGAGCACAGATACGCAGTATTTT. Protein: CASRQQGASTDTQYF.

This chain connects TRBV2 to TRBJ1-4; D is possibly TRBD1 (5 bases). V lost 2 bases and J lost 8, with 21 bases in between. Germline CDR1 and CDR2: SNHLY and FYNNEI. The CDR3 spans 17 residues. CDR3 amino acids: CASSEFVWYGGREKLFF. The CDR3 DNA reads TGTGCCAGCAGTGAATTCGTTTGGTATGGGGGTCGGGAAAAACTGTTTTTT.